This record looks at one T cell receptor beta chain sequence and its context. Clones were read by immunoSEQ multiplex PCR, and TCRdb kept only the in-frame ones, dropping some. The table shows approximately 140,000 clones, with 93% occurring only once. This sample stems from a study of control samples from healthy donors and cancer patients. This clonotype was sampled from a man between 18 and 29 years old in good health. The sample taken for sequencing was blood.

The CDR3 DNA is TGTGCCAGCACCGCCAAGAATTATGGGGAGAAGGACACTGAAGCTTTCTTT. This translates into CASTAKNYGEKDTEAFF. The chain joins TRBV14 to TRBJ1-1, with D uncertain. V was pared by 7 bases and J by 3 bases, with 24 bases between. Germline CDR1 and CDR2: SGHDN and FVKESK. The CDR3 totals 17 residues.